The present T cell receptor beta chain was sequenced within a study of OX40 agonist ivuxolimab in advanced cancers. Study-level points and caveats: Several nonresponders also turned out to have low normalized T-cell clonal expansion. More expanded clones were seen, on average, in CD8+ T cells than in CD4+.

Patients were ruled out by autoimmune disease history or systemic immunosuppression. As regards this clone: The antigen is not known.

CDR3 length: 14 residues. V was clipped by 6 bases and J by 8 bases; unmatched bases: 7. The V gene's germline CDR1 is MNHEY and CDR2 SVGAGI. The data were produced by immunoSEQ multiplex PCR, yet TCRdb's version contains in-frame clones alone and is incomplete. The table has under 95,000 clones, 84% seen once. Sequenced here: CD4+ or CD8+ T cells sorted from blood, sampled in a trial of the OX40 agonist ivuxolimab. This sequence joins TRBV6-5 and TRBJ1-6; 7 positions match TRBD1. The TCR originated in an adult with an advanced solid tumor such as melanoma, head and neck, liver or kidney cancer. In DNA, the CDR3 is TGTGCCAGCAGGGGTAGACAGGGAGATTCACCCCTCCACTTT. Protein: CASRGRQGDSPLHF.